Here is one T cell receptor (beta chain) with its context. What it recognizes is unknown. The CDR3 totals 16 residues. The junction had 10 bases not matched to a gene; V was cut back by 2 bases and J by 4 bases. From germline, CDR1 is MNHEY and CDR2 SVGAGI. The data are from a study of shared clonotypes between healthy human individuals. General study results and limits: Large sequencing depth failed to make sorted-subset sequencing complete, rarefaction showed.

Libraries were prepared by immunoSEQ multiplex PCR; TCRdb keeps only in-frame clonotypes and omits some of them. The sample consists of about 2.1 million clones, 85% to 95% of them appearing once. Terminally differentiated effector memory CD45RA+ cells were excluded from the naive CD8 cells, which were CD45RO-negative and positively selected for CCR7. Sample: naive CD8+ T cells from PBMCs. The V and J genes are TRBV6-5 and TRBJ2-7, with 8 bases matching TRBD2. The receptor comes from a young man in good health. Some clones in this sample may be carry-over from other donors' samples. CDR3 loop: CASSYGLAGEQYEQYF. DNA of the CDR3: TGTGCCAGCAGTTACGGTCTAGCGGGTGAACAATACGAGCAGTACTTC.